Sequencing of this T cell receptor beta chain was carried out in a study of radiation and T cells in renal cell carcinoma. Study background: Nephrectomy followed 15 Gy stereotactic body radiation by 4 weeks.

TCRdb's copy holds only in-frame clones and misses some; the assay was immunoSEQ multiplex PCR. The repertoire holds fewer than 150,000 clones, with more than 70% as singletons. Trimming shortened V by 2 bases and J by 5 bases, and 6 bases separated the two germline ends. Germline V gene lookup returns CDR1 MDHEN and CDR2 SYDVKM. The CDR3 covers 12 residues. In regard to this clone: Its antigen is not identified.

Time point denoted: blood 2 weeks post-SBRT. The treatment was: 15 Gy SBRT to primary tumor, nephrectomy 4 weeks later. Blood was sampled at baseline, 2 weeks and 4 weeks after SBRT. Clear cell pathology was present in this patient's renal cell carcinoma. Findings and caveats of the study: In blood, top tumor clones expanded by 2 weeks, shrinking by 4.

The chain recombines TRBV28 with TRBJ1-1; D is ambiguous. Sample: blood, taken from a patient whose treatment included radiotherapy and nephrectomy. The clonotype comes from a woman aged 70-85 years with renal cell carcinoma. For the CDR3, the DNA is TGTGCCAGCAGTTTACTAAAGACTGAAGCTTTCTTT. Its protein is CASSLLKTEAFF.